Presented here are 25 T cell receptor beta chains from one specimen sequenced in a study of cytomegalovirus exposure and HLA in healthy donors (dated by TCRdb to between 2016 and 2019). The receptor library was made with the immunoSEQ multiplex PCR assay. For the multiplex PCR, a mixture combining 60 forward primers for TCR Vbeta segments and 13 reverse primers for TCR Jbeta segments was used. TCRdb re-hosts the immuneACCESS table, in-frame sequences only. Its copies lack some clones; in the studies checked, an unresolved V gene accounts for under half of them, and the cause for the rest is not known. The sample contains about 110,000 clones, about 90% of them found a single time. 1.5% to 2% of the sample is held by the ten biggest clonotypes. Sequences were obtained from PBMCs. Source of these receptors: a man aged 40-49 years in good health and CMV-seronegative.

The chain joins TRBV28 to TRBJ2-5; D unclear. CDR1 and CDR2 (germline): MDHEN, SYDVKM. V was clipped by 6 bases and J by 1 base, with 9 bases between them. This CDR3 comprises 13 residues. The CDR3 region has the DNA TGTGCCAGCAGGACTCGGCTCCAAGAGACCCAGTACTTC. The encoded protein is CASRTRLQETQYF.

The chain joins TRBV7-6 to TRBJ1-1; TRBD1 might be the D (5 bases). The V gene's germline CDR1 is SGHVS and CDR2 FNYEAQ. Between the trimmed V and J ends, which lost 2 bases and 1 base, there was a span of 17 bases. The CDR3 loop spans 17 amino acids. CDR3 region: CASSLTRAGLTNTEAFF. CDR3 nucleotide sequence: TGTGCCAGCAGCTTAACTCGGGCAGGGCTCACGAACACTGAAGCTTTCTTT.

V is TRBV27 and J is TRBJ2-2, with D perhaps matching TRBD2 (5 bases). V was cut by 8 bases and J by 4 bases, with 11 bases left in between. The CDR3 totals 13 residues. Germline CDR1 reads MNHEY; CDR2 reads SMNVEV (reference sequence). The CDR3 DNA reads TGTGCCAGCGGGGAGACTCCCACCGGGGAGCTGTTTTTT. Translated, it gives CASGETPTGELFF.

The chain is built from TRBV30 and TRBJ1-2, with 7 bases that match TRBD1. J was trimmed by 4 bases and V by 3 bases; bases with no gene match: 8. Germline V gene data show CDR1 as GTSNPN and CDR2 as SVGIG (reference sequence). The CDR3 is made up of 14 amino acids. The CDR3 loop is CAWRAPGQFYGYTF. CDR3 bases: TGTGCCTGGAGGGCGCCGGGACAGTTCTATGGCTACACCTTC.

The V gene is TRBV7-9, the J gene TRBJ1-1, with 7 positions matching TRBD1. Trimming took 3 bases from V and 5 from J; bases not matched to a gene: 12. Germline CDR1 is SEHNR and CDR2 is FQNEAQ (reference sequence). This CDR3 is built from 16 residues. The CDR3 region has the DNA TGTGCCAGCAGCTTTCACCAAGACAGGGCCGGGACTGAAGCTTTCTTT. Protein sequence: CASSFHQDRAGTEAFF.

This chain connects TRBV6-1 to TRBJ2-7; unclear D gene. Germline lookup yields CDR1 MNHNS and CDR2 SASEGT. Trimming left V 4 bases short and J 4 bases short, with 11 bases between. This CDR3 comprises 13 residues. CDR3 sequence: CASSGISPYEQYF. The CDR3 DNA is TGTGCCAGCAGTGGTATATCTCCGTACGAGCAGTACTTC.

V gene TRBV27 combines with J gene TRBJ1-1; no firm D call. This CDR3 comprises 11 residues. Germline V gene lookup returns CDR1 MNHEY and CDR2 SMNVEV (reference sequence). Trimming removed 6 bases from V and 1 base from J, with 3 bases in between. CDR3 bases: TGTGCCAGCAGACAGAACACTGAAGCTTTCTTT. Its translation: CASRQNTEAFF.

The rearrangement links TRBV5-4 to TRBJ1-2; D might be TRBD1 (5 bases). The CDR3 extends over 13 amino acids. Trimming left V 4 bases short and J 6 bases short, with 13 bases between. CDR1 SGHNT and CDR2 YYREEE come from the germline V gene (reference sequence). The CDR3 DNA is TGTGCCAGCAGCCGGGGGGGGATCGATGGCTACACCTTC. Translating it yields CASSRGGIDGYTF.

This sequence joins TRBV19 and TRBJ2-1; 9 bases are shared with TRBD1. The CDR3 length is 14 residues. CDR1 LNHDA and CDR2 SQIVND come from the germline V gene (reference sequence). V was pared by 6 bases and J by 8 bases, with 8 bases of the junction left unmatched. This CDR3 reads CASRPGQGKHEQFF. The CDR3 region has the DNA TGTGCCAGTAGGCCGGGACAGGGTAAACATGAGCAGTTCTTC.

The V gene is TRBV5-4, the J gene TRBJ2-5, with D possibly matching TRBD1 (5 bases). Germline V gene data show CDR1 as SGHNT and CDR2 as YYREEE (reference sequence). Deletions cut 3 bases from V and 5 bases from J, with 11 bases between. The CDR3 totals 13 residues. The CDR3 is CASSSQGRETQYF. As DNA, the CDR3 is TGTGCCAGCAGCTCCCAGGGAAGGGAGACCCAGTACTTC.

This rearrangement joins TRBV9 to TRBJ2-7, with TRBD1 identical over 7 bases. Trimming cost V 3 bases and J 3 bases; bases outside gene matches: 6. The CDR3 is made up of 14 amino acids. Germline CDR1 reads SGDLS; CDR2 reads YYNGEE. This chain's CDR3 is CASSAQGENYEQYF. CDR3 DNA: TGTGCCAGCAGCGCCCAGGGGGAAAACTACGAGCAGTACTTC.

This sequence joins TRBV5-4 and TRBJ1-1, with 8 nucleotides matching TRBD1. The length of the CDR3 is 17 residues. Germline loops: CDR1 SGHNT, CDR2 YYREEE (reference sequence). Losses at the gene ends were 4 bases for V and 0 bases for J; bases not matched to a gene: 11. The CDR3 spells CASSRPRGQGLNTEAFF. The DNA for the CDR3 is TGTGCCAGCAGCCGACCCAGGGGGCAGGGTTTGAACACTGAAGCTTTCTTT.

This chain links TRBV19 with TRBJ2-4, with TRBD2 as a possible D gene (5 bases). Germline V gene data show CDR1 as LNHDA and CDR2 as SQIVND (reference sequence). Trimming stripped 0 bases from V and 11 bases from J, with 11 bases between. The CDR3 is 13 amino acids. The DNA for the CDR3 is TGTGCCAGTAGTATAGACCCGGCCGGGGTTCAGTACTTC. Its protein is CASSIDPAGVQYF.

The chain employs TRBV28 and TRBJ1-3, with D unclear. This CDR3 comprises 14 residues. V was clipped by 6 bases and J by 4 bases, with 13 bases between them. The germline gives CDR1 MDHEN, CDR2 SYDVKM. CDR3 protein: CASRGDINGNTIYF. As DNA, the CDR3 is TGTGCCAGCAGAGGCGACATAAACGGAAACACCATATATTTT.

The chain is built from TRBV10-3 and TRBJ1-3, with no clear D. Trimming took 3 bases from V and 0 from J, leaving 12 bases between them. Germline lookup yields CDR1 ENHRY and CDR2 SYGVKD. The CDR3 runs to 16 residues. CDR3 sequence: CAISDVAVPSGNTIYF. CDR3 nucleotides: TGTGCCATCAGTGATGTGGCAGTTCCCTCTGGAAACACCATATATTTT.

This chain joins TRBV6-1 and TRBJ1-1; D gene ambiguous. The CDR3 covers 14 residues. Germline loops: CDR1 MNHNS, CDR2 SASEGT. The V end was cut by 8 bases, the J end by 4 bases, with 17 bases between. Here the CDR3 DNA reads TGTGCCAGCTGGGAGGTCGGAACACTCACTGAAGCTTTCTTT. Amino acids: CASWEVGTLTEAFF.

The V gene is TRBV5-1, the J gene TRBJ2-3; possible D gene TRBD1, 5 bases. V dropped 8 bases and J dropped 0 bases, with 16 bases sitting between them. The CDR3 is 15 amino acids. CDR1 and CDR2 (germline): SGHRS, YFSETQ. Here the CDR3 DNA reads TGCGCCAGTGCGAATCAGGGTCCCAGCACAGATACGCAGTATTTT. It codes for CASANQGPSTDTQYF.

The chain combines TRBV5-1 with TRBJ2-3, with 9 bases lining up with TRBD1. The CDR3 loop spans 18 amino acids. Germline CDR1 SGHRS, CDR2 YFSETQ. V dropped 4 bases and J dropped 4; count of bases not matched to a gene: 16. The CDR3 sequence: CASSLRPGTGTNADTQYF. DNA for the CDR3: TGCGCCAGCAGCCTACGTCCCGGGACAGGGACTAATGCAGATACGCAGTATTTT.

The CDR3 DNA reads TGTGCCAGTAGTTCGACAGGCCCAGCTAACTATGGCTACACCTTC. Translation: CASSSTGPANYGYTF. The chain carries TRBV19 and TRBJ1-2; possible D gene TRBD1, 6 bases. Trimming pared 5 bases from V and 0 bases from J, leaving 13 bases between. This CDR3 is 15 amino acids long. Germline CDR1 is LNHDA and CDR2 is SQIVND (reference sequence).

DNA of the CDR3: TGTGCCAGTAAACCGGGACAGGGGACCAACTATGGCTACACCTTC. It translates to CASKPGQGTNYGYTF. The chain recombines TRBV19 with TRBJ1-2; TRBD1 matches 10 bases. From germline, CDR1 is LNHDA and CDR2 SQIVND (reference sequence). This CDR3 has 15 residues. J was trimmed by 2 bases and V by 7 bases; bases with no gene match: 7. The complete variable domain, with remaining parts taken from reference TRBV19 and TRBJ1-2, reads DGGITQSPKYLFRKEGQNVTLSCEQNLNHDAMYWYRQDPGQGLRLIYYSQIVNDFQKGDIAEGYSVSREKKESFPLTVTSAQKNPTAFYLCASKPGQGTNYGYTFGSGTRLTVV.

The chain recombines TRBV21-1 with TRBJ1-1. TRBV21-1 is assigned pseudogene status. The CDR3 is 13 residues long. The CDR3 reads CAILGEMNTEAFF. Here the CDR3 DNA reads TGTGCCATTTTAGGAGAAATGAACACTGAAGCTTTCTTT.

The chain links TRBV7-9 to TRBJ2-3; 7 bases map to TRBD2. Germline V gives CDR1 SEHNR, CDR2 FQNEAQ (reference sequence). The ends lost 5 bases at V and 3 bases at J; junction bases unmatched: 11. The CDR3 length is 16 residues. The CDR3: CASSVTSPTGTDTQYF. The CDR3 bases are TGTGCCAGCAGCGTGACTAGCCCTACTGGGACAGATACGCAGTATTTT.

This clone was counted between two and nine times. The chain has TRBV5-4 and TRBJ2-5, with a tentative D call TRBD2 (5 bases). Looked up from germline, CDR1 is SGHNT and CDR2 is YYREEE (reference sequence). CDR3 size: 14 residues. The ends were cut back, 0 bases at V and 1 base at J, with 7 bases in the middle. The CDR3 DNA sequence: TGTGCCAGCAGCTTGGGTGGAGGCCAAGAGACCCAGTACTTC. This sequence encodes CASSLGGGQETQYF.

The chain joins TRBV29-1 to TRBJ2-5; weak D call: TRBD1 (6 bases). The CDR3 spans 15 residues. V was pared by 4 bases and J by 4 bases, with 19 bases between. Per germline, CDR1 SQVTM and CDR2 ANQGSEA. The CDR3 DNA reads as TGCAGCGTTGGAACAGGGATGGCGCGAGGAGAGACCCAGTACTTC. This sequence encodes CSVGTGMARGETQYF.

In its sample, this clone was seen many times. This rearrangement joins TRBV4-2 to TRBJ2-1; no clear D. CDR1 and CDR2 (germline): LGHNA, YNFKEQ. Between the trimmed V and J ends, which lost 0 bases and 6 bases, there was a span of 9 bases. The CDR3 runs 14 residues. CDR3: CASSQDRVRNEQFF. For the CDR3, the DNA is TGTGCCAGCAGCCAAGATCGCGTGCGCAATGAGCAGTTCTTC.